These T cell receptor beta chains were read from a single sample in a study of blood T cell repertoires in COVID-19. Generated by immunoSEQ multiplex PCR, the TCRdb table keeps only in-frame clones and is missing some. The table has roughly 570,000 clones, about 89% seen once. The sequenced sample consisted of peripheral blood. These receptors all stem from a woman aged 45-60 years with COVID-19, enrolled during active disease. Both conserved end residues are part of each CDR3. The D gene is left open where the match is weak. Size tells how often a clone was seen (once, few, many) or the class of an expanded clone, and some rows leave it out.

abundance	v_gene	d_gene	j_gene	CDR3aa	CDR3nt
.	TRBV2	TRBD1	TRBJ1-2	CASSENEAGGGYTF	TGTGCCAGCAGTGAAAACGAGGCAGGGGGCGGCTACACCTTC
.	TRBV29-1	.	TRBJ2-7	CSVGHQTIYEQYF	TGCAGCGTTGGGCACCAAACTATCTACGAGCAGTACTTC
few	TRBV5-8	TRBD1	TRBJ1-4	CASSRTGAEKLFF	TGTGCCAGCAGCCGGACAGGGGCTGAAAAACTGTTTTTT
.	TRBV3-1/TRBV3-2	.	TRBJ1-1	CASSQNRRTEAFF	TGTGCCAGCAGCCAAAACAGACGCACTGAAGCTTTCTTT
.	TRBV6-5	.	TRBJ1-4	CASSTSQATNEKLFF	TGTGCCAGCAGTACCAGCCAGGCTACTAATGAAAAACTGTTTTTT
.	TRBV13	.	TRBJ2-3	CASSHRTRAGDTQYF	TGTGCCAGCAGCCATCGAACCCGGGCGGGGGATACGCAGTATTTT
.	TRBV4-1	TRBD1	TRBJ1-1	CASSQFWDRGRINTEAFF	TGCGCCAGCAGCCAATTCTGGGACAGGGGGAGGATTAACACTGAAGCTTTCTTT
.	TRBV6-5	.	TRBJ2-7	CASSRTGIEQYF	TGTGCCAGCAGTCGAACAGGGATAGAGCAGTACTTC
.	TRBV5-1	TRBD1	TRBJ1-1	CASSEDRGRWTEAFF	TGCGCCAGCAGCGAGGACAGGGGTCGATGGACTGAAGCTTTCTTT
.	TRBV2	.	TRBJ1-1	CASSEVSQGREAFF	TGTGCCAGCAGTGAAGTGTCCCAGGGCAGAGAAGCTTTCTTT
.	TRBV7-9	TRBD1	TRBJ1-1	CASSHHQGVMTEAFF	TGTGCCAGCAGCCATCATCAGGGGGTGATGACTGAAGCTTTCTTT
.	TRBV2	.	TRBJ2-3	CASSEGPGKKTDTQYF	TGTGCCAGCAGTGAAGGCCCGGGGAAGAAGACAGATACGCAGTATTTT
once	TRBV10-3	TRBD1	TRBJ1-2	CAISVGTGNYGYTF	TGTGCCATCAGTGTTGGGACAGGAAACTATGGCTACACCTTC
.	TRBV30	.	TRBJ1-1	CAWSVGLEAFF	TGTGCCTGGAGTGTGGGGCTTGAAGCTTTCTTT
.	TRBV5-1	TRBD2	TRBJ2-3	CASSLIIAGTTDTQYF	TGCGCCAGCAGCTTGATCATAGCGGGGACCACAGATACGCAGTATTTT
.	TRBV27	.	TRBJ2-2	CASSFGTGNTGELFF	TGTGCCAGCAGTTTCGGTACAGGGAACACCGGGGAGCTGTTTTTT
once	TRBV7-8	.	TRBJ1-4	CASSLYSSLSTNEKLFF	TGTGCCAGCAGCTTATATTCGTCCTTATCAACTAATGAAAAACTGTTTTTT
once	TRBV6-5	.	TRBJ1-2	CASYLRGPYGYTF	TGTGCCTCCTACCTCAGGGGCCCCTATGGCTACACCTTC
.	TRBV27	.	TRBJ1-4	CASSPGGYHEKLFF	TGTGCCAGCAGCCCCGGGGGGTACCATGAAAAACTGTTTTTT
.	TRBV7-6	TRBD2	TRBJ2-1	CASSSGTSGGPYNEQFF	TGTGCCAGCAGCTCCGGGACTAGCGGGGGCCCTTACAATGAGCAGTTCTTC
.	TRBV7-8	.	TRBJ1-5	CASSPGTNQPQHF	TGTGCCAGCAGTCCCGGGACTAATCAGCCCCAGCATTTT
.	TRBV6-5	.	TRBJ1-2	CASSEEGVRGYTF	TGTGCCAGCAGCGAGGAGGGAGTAAGAGGCTACACCTTC
once	TRBV30	.	TRBJ1-1	CAWSELGSTEAFF	TGTGCCTGGAGTGAGCTAGGGAGCACTGAAGCTTTCTTT
.	TRBV6-5	.	TRBJ1-6	CASSYGDRWGNSPLHF	TGTGCCAGCAGTTACGGTGACAGATGGGGTAATTCACCCCTCCACTTT
.	TRBV19	TRBD1	TRBJ1-6	CASSPQAGGNHSPLHF	TGTGCCAGTAGTCCTCAGGCAGGGGGCAATCATTCACCCCTCCACTTT
.	TRBV18	TRBD1	TRBJ1-2	CASSPSGTGSGYTF	TGTGCCAGCTCTCCCTCCGGGACAGGGTCTGGCTACACCTTC
.	TRBV5-1	TRBD1	TRBJ2-7	CASSLRTGTGTEQYF	TGCGCCAGCAGCTTACGTACCGGGACAGGGACCGAGCAGTACTTC
.	TRBV19	.	TRBJ2-7	CASSLRDTNYEQYF	TGTGCCAGTAGTCTCCGGGACACCAACTACGAGCAGTACTTC
once	TRBV2	TRBD2	TRBJ2-3	CASSDERGGPDTQYF	TGTGCCAGCAGTGACGAGCGGGGGGGCCCGGATACGCAGTATTTT
.	TRBV5-1	TRBD2	TRBJ2-3	CASSEGLAGDTQYF	TGCGCCAGCAGCGAGGGACTAGCAGGAGATACGCAGTATTTT
.	TRBV11-3	.	TRBJ2-5	CASSLGLGETQYF	TGTGCCAGCAGCTTAGGGCTCGGGGAGACCCAGTACTTC
.	TRBV28	TRBD2	TRBJ2-5	CASRYLAGGGETQYF	TGTGCCAGCAGATACTTAGCGGGGGGCGGGGAGACCCAGTACTTC
.	TRBV10-3	.	TRBJ1-2	CAIRGPYGYTF	TGTGCCATCAGGGGGCCCTATGGCTACACCTTC
.	TRBV18	TRBD1	TRBJ1-5	CASSGSRGSNQPQHF	TGTGCCAGCTCAGGTTCCAGGGGGAGCAATCAGCCCCAGCATTTT
.	TRBV10-1	.	TRBJ2-3	CASSEAPGSTDTQYF	TGCGCCAGCAGTGAGGCGCCGGGGAGCACAGATACGCAGTATTTT
.	TRBV10-1	TRBD2	TRBJ2-7	CASSVTAGGEQYF	TGCGCCAGCAGTGTTACGGCGGGGGGCGAGCAGTACTTC
.	TRBV29-1	.	TRBJ1-1	CSGGGHLGAFF	TGCAGCGGCGGAGGGCATCTCGGCGCTTTCTTT
.	TRBV7-9	.	TRBJ2-7	CASSLGASYEQYF	TGTGCCAGCAGCTTGGGGGCCTCCTACGAGCAGTACTTC
.	TRBV5-4	TRBD1	TRBJ2-1	CASSSGQTGEQFF	TGTGCCAGCAGCTCGGGCCAGACAGGGGAGCAGTTCTTC
.	TRBV4-2	.	TRBJ2-4	CASSQGTGMQNIQYF	TGTGCCAGCAGCCAAGGAACAGGGATGCAAAACATTCAGTACTTC
.	TRBV30	.	TRBJ1-4	CAWSPTGPGGKLFF	TGTGCCTGGAGCCCTACAGGGCCCGGGGGGAAACTGTTTTTT
once	TRBV7-9	.	TRBJ2-1	CASHGVHNEQFF	TGTGCCAGCCACGGGGTTCACAATGAGCAGTTCTTC
.	TRBV18	TRBD1	TRBJ2-1	CASSPRTGNNEQFF	TGTGCCAGCTCCCCCCGGACAGGGAATAATGAGCAGTTCTTC